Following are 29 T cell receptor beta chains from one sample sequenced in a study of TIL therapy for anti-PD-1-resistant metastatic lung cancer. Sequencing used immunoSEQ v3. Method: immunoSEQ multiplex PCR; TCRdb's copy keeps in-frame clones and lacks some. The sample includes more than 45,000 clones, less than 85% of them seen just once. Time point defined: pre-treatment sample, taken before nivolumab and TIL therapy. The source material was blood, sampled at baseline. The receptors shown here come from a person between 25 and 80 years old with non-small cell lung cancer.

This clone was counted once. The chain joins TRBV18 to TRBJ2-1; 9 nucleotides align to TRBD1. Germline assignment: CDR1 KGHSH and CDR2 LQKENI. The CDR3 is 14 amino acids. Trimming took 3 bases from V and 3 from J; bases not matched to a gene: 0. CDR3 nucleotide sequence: TGTGCCAGCTCACCGACAGGGGGCTACAATGAGCAGTTCTTC. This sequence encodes CASSPTGGYNEQFF.

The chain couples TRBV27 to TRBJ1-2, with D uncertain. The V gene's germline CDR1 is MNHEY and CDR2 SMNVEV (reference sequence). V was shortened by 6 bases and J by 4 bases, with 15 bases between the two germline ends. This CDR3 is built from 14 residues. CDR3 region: CASRNVYGAYGYTF. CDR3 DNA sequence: TGTGCCAGCAGGAACGTGTATGGCGCCTATGGCTACACCTTC.

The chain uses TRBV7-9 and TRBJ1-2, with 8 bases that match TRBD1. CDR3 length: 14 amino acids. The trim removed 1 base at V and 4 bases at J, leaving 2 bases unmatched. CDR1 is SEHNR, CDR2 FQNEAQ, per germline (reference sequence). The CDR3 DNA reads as TGTGCCAGCAGCTTAGGGACAGGGCGCTATGGCTACACCTTC. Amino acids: CASSLGTGRYGYTF.

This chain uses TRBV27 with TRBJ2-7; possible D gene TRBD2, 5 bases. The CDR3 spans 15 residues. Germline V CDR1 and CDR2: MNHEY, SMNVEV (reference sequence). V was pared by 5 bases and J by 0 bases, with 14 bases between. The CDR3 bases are TGTGCCAGCAGTAAAGCGGCAGGTAGCTCCTACGAGCAGTACTTC. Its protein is CASSKAAGSSYEQYF.

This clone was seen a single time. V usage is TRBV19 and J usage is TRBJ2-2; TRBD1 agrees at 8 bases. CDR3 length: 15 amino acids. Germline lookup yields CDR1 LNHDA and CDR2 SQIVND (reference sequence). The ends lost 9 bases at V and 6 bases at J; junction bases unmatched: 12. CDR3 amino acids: CASTTQGALAGELFF. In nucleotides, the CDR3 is TGTGCCAGCACAACCCAGGGGGCGCTGGCCGGGGAGCTGTTTTTT.

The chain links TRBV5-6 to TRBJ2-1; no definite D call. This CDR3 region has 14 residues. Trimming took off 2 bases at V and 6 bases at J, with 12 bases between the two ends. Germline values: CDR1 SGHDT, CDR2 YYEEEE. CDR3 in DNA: TGTGCCAGCAGCTTCACCCGCCGATCCAATGAGCAGTTCTTC. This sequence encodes CASSFTRRSNEQFF.

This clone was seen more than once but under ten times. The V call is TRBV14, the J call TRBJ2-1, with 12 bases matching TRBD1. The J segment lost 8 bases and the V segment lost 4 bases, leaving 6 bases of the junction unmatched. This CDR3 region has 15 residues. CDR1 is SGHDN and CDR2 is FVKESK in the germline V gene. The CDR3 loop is CASSRGTGGKYEQFF. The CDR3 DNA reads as TGTGCCAGCAGCCGAGGGACAGGGGGCAAGTATGAGCAGTTCTTC.

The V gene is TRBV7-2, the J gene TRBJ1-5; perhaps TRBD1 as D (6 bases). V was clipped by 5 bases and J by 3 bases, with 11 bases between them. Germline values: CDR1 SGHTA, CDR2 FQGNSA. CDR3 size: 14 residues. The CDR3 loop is CASSLRQANQPQHF. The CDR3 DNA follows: TGTGCCAGCAGCCTACGACAGGCCAATCAGCCCCAGCATTTT.

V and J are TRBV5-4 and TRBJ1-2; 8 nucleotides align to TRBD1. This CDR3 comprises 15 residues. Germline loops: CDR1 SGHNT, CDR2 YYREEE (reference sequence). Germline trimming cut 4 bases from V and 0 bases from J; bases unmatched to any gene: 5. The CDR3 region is CASSPPTGANYGYTF. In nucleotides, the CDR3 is TGTGCCAGCAGCCCCCCGACAGGGGCTAACTATGGCTACACCTTC.

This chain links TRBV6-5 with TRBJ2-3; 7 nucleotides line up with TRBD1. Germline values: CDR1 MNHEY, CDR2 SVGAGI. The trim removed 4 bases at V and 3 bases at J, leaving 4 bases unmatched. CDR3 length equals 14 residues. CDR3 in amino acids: CASSSHRGTDTQYF. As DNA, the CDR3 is TGTGCCAGCAGTTCTCACAGGGGTACAGATACGCAGTATTTT.

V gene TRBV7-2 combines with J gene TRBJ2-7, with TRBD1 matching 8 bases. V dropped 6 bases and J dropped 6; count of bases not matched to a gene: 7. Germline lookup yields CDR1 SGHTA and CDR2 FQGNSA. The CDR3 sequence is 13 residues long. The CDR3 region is CASRPQTGGEQYF. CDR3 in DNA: TGTGCCAGCAGACCCCAAACAGGGGGCGAGCAGTACTTC.

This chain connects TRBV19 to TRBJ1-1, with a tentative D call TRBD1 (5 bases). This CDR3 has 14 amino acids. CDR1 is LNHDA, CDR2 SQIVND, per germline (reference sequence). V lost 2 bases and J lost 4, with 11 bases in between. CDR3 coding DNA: TGTGCCAGTAGTATACAGGGTCGCGGCACTGAAGCTTTCTTT. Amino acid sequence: CASSIQGRGTEAFF.

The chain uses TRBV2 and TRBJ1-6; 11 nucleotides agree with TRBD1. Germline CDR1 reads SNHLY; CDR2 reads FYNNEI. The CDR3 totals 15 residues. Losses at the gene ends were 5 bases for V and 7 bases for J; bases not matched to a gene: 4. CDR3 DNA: TGTGCCAGCAGTCCGGACAGGGGGCGAAATTCACCCCTCCACTTT. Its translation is CASSPDRGRNSPLHF. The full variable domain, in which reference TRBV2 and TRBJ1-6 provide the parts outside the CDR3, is EPEVTQTPSHQVTQMGQEVILRCVPISNHLYFYWYRQILGQKVEFLVSFYNNEISEKSEIFDDQFSVERPDGSNFTLKIRSTKLEDSAMYFCASSPDRGRNSPLHFGNGTRLTVT.

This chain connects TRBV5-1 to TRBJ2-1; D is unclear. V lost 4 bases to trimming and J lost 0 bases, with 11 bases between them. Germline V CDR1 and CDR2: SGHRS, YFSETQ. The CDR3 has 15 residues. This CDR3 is CASSNQGSSYNEQFF. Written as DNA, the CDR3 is TGCGCCAGCAGCAACCAAGGAAGCTCCTACAATGAGCAGTTCTTC. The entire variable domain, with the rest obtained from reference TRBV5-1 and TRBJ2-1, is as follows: KAGVTQTPRYLIKTRGQQVTLSCSPISGHRSVSWYQQTPGQGLQFLFEYFSETQRNKGNFPGRFSGRQFSNSRSEMNVSTLELGDSALYLCASSNQGSSYNEQFFGPGTRLTVL.

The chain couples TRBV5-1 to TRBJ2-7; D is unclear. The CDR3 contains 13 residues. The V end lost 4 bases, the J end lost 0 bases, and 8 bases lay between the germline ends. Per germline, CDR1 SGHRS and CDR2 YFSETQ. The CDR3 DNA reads TGCGCCAGCAGCGTCAGAGACTCCTACGAGCAGTACTTC. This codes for CASSVRDSYEQYF.

CDR3 amino acids: CAIDSGSGETQYF. Written as DNA, the CDR3 is TGTGCCATAGATAGCGGGAGCGGAGAGACCCAGTACTTC. The chain links TRBV10-3 to TRBJ2-5, with 9 bases matching TRBD2. Per the germline V gene, CDR1 is ENHRY and CDR2 is SYGVKD. CDR3 length equals 13 residues. Losses at the gene ends were 9 bases for V and 4 bases for J; bases not matched to a gene: 6.

Here the CDR3 DNA reads TGTGCCAGCAGCGTCTCCGGGGTTTCGGCCTATGGCTACACCTTC. Encoded protein: CASSVSGVSAYGYTF. The chain couples TRBV9 to TRBJ1-2; no firm D call. V was trimmed by 2 bases and J by 4 bases, leaving 15 bases between them. CDR3 length: 15 residues. Germline V CDR1 and CDR2: SGDLS, YYNGEE. The variable domain in full, with the rest retrieved from reference TRBV9 and TRBJ1-2, is DSGVTQTPKHLITATGQRVTLRCSPRSGDLSVYWYQQSLDQGLQFLIQYYNGEERAKGNILERFSAQQFPDLHSELNLSSLELGDSALYFCASSVSGVSAYGYTFGSGTRLTVV.

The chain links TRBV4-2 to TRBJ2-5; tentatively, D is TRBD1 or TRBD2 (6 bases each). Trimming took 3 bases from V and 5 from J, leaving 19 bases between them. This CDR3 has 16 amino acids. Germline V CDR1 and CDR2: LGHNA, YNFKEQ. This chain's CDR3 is CASSQGAAGLGETQYF. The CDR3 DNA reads TGTGCCAGCAGCCAGGGGGCCGCGGGGTTAGGGGAGACCCAGTACTTC.

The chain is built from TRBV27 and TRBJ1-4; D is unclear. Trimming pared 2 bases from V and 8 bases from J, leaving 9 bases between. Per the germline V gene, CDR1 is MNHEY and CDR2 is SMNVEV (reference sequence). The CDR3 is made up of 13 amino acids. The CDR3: CASSLNAREKLFF. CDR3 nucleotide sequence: TGTGCCAGCAGTTTAAATGCCAGGGAAAAACTGTTTTTT.

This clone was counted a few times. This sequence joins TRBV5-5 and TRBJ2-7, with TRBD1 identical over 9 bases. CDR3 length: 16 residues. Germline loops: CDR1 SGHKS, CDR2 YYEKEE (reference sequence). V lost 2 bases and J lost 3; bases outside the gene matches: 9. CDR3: CASSFNKGTGIYEQYF. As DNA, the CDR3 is TGTGCCAGCAGCTTCAACAAAGGGACAGGGATCTACGAGCAGTACTTC.

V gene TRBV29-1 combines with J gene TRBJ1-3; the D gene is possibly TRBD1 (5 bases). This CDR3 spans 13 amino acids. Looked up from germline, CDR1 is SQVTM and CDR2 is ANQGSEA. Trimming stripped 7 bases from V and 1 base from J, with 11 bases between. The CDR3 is CSAGSISGNTIYF. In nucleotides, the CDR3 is TGCAGCGCAGGGAGTATATCTGGAAACACCATATATTTT.

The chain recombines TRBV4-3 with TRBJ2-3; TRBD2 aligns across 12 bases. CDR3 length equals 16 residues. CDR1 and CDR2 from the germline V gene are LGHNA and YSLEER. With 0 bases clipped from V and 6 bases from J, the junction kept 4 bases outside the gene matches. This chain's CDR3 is CASSQETSGGGDTQYF. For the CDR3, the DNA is TGCGCCAGCAGCCAAGAGACTAGCGGGGGAGGTGATACGCAGTATTTT.

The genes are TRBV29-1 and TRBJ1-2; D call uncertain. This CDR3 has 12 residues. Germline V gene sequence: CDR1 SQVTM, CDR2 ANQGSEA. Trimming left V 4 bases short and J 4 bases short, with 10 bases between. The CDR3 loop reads CSVGPGRYGYTF. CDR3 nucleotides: TGCAGCGTTGGACCCGGGCGCTATGGCTACACCTTC.

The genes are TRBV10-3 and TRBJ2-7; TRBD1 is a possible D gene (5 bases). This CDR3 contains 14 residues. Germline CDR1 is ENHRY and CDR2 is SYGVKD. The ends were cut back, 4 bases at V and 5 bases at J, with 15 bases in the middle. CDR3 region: CAISVKDNPHEQYF. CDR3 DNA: TGTGCCATCAGTGTCAAGGACAATCCCCACGAGCAGTACTTC.

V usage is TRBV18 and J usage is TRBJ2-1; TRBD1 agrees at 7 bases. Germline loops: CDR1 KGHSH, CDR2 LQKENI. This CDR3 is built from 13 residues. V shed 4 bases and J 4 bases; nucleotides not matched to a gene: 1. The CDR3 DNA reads TGTGCCAGCTCACGGGGACAGTACAATGAGCAGTTCTTC. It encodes CASSRGQYNEQFF.

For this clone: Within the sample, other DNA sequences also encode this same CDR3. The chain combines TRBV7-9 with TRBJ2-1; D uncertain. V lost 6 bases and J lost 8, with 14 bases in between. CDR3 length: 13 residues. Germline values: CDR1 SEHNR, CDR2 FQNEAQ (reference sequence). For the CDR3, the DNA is TGTGCCAGCAGTTTGGACCTTCTCGATGAGCAGTTCTTC. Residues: CASSLDLLDEQFF. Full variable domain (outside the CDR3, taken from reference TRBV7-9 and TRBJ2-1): DTGVSQNPRHKITKRGQNVTFRCDPISEHNRLYWYRQTLGQGPEFLTYFQNEAQLEKSRLLSDRFSAERPKGSFSTLEIQRTEQGDSAMYLCASSLDLLDEQFFGPGTRLTVL.

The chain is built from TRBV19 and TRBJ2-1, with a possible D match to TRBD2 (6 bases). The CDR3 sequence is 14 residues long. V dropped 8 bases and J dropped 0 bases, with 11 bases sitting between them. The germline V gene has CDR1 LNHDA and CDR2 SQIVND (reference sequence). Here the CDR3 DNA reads TGTGCCAGTTGGGCGGGACGCTCCTACAATGAGCAGTTCTTC. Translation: CASWAGRSYNEQFF.

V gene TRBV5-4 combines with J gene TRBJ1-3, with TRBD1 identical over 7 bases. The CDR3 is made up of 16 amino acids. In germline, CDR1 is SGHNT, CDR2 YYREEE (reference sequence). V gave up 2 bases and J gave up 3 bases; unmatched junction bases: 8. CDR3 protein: CASSFRQGRSGNTIYF. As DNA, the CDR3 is TGTGCCAGCAGCTTCCGACAGGGCAGGAGTGGAAACACCATATATTTT.

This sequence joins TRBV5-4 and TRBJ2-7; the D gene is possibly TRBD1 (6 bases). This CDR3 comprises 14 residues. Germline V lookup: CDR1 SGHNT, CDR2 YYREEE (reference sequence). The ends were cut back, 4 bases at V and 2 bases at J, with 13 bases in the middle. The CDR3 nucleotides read TGTGCCAGCAGCCCGGACAGTACCACCTACGAGCAGTACTTC. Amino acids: CASSPDSTTYEQYF.